What follows is one T cell receptor beta chain and its context. The CDR3 is 14 amino acids. Germline V gene lookup returns CDR1 SEHNR and CDR2 FQNEAQ (reference sequence). The ends lost 8 bases at V and 3 bases at J; junction bases unmatched: 6. The assay was immunoSEQ multiplex PCR, and TCRdb's table has in-frame clones only and misses some. The sample includes around 220,000 clones, under 95% of them seen just once. This entry belongs to a study of blood T cell repertoires in COVID-19. The chain carries TRBV7-9 and TRBJ2-3; 9 bases match TRBD2. The source material was PBMCs or T cells enriched from blood (not recorded which). The sequence derives from a woman younger than 30 who had recovered from COVID-19. CDR3 in DNA: TGTGCCAGCCACGATAGCGGGAGAACAGATACGCAGTATTTT. This gives the protein CASHDSGRTDTQYF.